Below, 9 T cell receptor beta chains from the same sample are listed, as sequenced in a study of Ad26.COV2.S vaccination and SARS-CoV-2 variants. The treatment was: roughly 20 received Ad26.COV2.S at low or high dose, single or two shots; roughly 5 received placebo; per-sample allocation not given. Day 63 after the first injection of vaccine or placebo was the sampling time. Generated by immunoSEQ multiplex PCR, the TCRdb table keeps only in-frame clones and is missing some. This repertoire shows some 640,000 clones, about 90% found once; its top ten account for nearly 1.5%. The sample here was peripheral blood, taken in a trial of Ad26.COV2.S vaccine versus placebo. The receptors come from a person aged 18 to 59 who received the Ad26.COV2.S COVID-19 vaccine or a placebo.

V and J are TRBV6-5 and TRBJ1-4; no reliable D call. Trimming took 4 bases from V and 4 from J, leaving 10 bases between them. Germline CDR1 is MNHEY and CDR2 is SVGAGI. This CDR3 is 14 amino acids long. The DNA of the CDR3 is TGTGCCAGCAGTTCCCGCCAATTTAATGAAAAACTGTTTTTT. Its protein is CASSSRQFNEKLFF.

A single count supports this clone. This chain links TRBV14 with TRBJ2-7; 7 bases map to TRBD2. The CDR3 runs 16 residues. V was pared by 4 bases and J by 0 bases, with 9 bases of the junction left unmatched. Per the germline V gene, CDR1 is SGHDN and CDR2 is FVKESK. The CDR3 loop reads CASSLQGGSVSYEQYF. The CDR3 DNA follows: TGTGCCAGCAGCCTCCAGGGCGGGAGCGTCTCCTACGAGCAGTACTTC.

This chain joins TRBV7-8 and TRBJ1-3; TRBD1 aligns across 9 bases. Trimming at V came to 4 bases and at J to 4 bases, leaving 11 bases not matched to a gene. The CDR3 runs 17 residues. Germline lookup yields CDR1 SGHVS and CDR2 FQNEAQ. This chain's CDR3 is CASSSGTGYRSGNTIYF. The CDR3 DNA follows: TGTGCCAGCAGCTCAGGGACAGGGTATCGGTCGGGAAACACCATATATTTT.

J is TRBJ1-5 and V is TRBV6-5; no clear D. The V and J ends lost 2 bases and 8 bases respectively, with 13 bases between them. This CDR3 has 14 residues. Per the germline V gene, CDR1 is MNHEY and CDR2 is SVGAGI. CDR3 in amino acids: CASSYLGSGKPQHF. In DNA form, the CDR3 reads TGTGCCAGCAGTTACCTAGGGTCTGGAAAGCCCCAGCATTTT.

Comment on this clone: The identical CDR3 is also encoded by other nucleotide sequences in the sample. The chain combines TRBV7-9 with TRBJ1-5; possibly TRBD1 for D (5 bases). Deletions cut 1 base from V and 5 bases from J, with 9 bases between. Germline V gene sequence: CDR1 SEHNR, CDR2 FQNEAQ (reference sequence). The CDR3 totals 14 residues. The CDR3 DNA is TGTGCCAGCAGCTTAGGTCCGGGGGATCAGCCCCAGCATTTT. This codes for CASSLGPGDQPQHF.

This clone has just one count. The chain employs TRBV19 and TRBJ2-7, with D perhaps matching TRBD1 (6 bases). Deletions cut 3 bases from V and 1 base from J, with 13 bases between. This CDR3 spans 15 amino acids. Germline V CDR1 and CDR2: LNHDA, SQIVND (reference sequence). The CDR3 is CASSIPGRGSYEQYF. CDR3 coding DNA: TGTGCCAGTAGTATTCCGGGCAGGGGATCCTACGAGCAGTACTTC.

The J gene is TRBJ2-1, the V gene TRBV5-5; 8 bases fit TRBD1. Germline CDR1 is SGHKS and CDR2 is YYEKEE (reference sequence). V shed 3 bases, J shed 5 bases, and the junction held 7 bases outside the gene matches. This CDR3 region has 15 residues. This CDR3 reads CASSSVKGQDNEQFF. The CDR3 region has the DNA TGTGCCAGCAGCTCCGTAAAGGGACAGGACAATGAGCAGTTCTTC.

This clone has more than one count but fewer than ten. The chain couples TRBV27 to TRBJ2-7; 7 nucleotides align to TRBD1. Germline V gene lookup returns CDR1 MNHEY and CDR2 SMNVEV (reference sequence). J lost 7 bases, V lost 6 bases, and 6 bases had no gene match. This CDR3 region has 12 residues. The CDR3 region is CASSDRAREQYF. The CDR3 nucleotides read TGTGCCAGCAGCGACAGGGCCCGAGAGCAGTACTTC.

The CDR3 DNA follows: TGTGCCAGCAGCCAAGAGGTTCGGACAGGGACCTACTATGGCTACACCTTC. This codes for CASSQEVRTGTYYGYTF. The chain uses TRBV3-1 (or the pseudogene TRBV3-2) and TRBJ1-2, with 8 bases fitting TRBD1. The CDR3 consists of 17 residues. Germline CDR1 is LGHDT and CDR2 is YNNKEL (reference sequence). Trimming removed 0 bases from V and 3 bases from J; junction bases left unmatched: 9.